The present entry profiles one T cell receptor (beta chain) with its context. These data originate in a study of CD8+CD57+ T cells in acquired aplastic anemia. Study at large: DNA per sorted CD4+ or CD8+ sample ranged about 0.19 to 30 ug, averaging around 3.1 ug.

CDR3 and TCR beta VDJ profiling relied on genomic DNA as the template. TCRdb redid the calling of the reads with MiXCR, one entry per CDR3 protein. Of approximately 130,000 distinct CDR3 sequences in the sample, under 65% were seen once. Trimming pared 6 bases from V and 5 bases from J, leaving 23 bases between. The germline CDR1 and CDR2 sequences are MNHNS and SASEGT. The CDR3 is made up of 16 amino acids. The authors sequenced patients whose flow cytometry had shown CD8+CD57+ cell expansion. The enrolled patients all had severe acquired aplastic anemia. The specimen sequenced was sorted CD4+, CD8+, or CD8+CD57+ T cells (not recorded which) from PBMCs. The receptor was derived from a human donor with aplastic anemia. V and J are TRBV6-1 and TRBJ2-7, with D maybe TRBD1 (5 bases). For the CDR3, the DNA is TGTGCCAGCAGCGTCAGGGAAGCCCCCAGAAGGCACGAGCAGTACTTC. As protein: CASSVREAPRRHEQYF.